This T cell receptor beta chain was captured by sequencing in a study of shared clonotypes between healthy human individuals. The CDR3 has 12 residues. CDR1 SGHRS and CDR2 YFSETQ come from the germline V gene. V lost 4 bases and J 7 bases, leaving 9 bases between the germline ends. The assay ran at deep level. Clones were read by immunoSEQ multiplex PCR, and TCRdb kept only the in-frame ones, dropping some. The sample holds about 680,000 clones, 72% seen once. The origin of this receptor is a woman in her 30s in good health. J is TRBJ1-5 and V is TRBV5-1; D call uncertain. Sequenced sample: memory CD4+ T cells sorted from blood. Subset specified: CD45RA-negative fraction. The CDR3 DNA sequence: TGCGCCAGCAGCGCGAGAGCCCAGCCCCAGCATTTT. It encodes CASSARAQPQHF.